This T cell receptor (beta chain) was documented in a study of blood T cell repertoires in COVID-19. The CDR3 has 17 amino acids. CDR1 and CDR2 from the germline V gene are MNHEY and SVGEGT. V shed 4 bases and J shed 16 bases, with 31 bases lying between them. In the authors' methods: Reference gene primer amplification in the assay estimated nucleated cell counts. The data were produced by immunoSEQ multiplex PCR, yet TCRdb's version contains in-frame clones alone and is incomplete. V and J calls and clone size are copied from that table; D and trimming were computed from the DNA. The data contain about 370,000 clones, just under 90% of them singletons. Adults between roughly 18 and 95 years of age took part from 20 to 25 US areas. Recovery meant two consecutive negative NP/OP PCR tests, professional clearance, or resolved symptoms.

Source material: PBMCs or T cells enriched from blood (not recorded which). This sequence originates from a woman aged 25 to 39 who had recovered from COVID-19. This rearrangement joins TRBV6-2 or TRBV6-3 to TRBJ1-4, with a weak D call TRBD1 (5 bases). The CDR3 is CASSFGTVSAAGPRAFF. The CDR3 coding sequence is TGTGCCAGCAGTTTCGGTACAGTCAGCGCCGCGGGACCCCGGGCGTTTTTT.